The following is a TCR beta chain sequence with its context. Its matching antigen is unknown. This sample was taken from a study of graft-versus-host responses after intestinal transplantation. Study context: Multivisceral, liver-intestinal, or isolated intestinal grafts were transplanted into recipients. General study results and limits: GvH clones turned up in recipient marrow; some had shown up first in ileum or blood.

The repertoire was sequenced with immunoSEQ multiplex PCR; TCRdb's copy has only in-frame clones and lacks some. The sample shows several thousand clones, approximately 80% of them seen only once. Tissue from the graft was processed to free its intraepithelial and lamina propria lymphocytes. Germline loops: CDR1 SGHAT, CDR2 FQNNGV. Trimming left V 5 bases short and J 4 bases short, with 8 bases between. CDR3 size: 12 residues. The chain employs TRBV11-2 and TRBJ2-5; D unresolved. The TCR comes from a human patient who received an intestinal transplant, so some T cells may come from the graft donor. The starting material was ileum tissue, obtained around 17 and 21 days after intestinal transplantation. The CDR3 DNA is TGTGCCAGCAGCGCACAACGAGAGACCCAGTACTTC. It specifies CASSAQRETQYF.